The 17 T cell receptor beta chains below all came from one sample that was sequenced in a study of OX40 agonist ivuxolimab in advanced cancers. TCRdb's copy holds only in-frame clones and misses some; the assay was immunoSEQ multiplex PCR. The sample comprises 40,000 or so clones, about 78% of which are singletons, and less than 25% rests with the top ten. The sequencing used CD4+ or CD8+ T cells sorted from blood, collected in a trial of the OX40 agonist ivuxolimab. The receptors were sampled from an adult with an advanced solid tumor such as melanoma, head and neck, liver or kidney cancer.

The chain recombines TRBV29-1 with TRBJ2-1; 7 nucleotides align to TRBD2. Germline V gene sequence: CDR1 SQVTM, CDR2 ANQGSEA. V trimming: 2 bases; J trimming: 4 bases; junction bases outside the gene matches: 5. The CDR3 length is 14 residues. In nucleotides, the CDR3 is TGCAGCGTTGAATCTGGGAGGGGTTACAATGAGCAGTTCTTC. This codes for CSVESGRGYNEQFF.

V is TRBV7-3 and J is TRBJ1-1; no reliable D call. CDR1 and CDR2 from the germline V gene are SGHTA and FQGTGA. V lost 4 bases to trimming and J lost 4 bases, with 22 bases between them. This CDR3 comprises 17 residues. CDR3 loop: CASSSSVDAIVGTEAFF. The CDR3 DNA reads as TGTGCCAGCAGCTCGAGCGTGGACGCCATTGTGGGCACTGAAGCTTTCTTT.

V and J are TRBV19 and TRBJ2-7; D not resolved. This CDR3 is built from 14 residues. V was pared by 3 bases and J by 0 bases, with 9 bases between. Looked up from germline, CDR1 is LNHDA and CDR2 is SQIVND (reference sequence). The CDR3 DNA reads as TGTGCCAGTAGTATCACGGTCCTCTCCTACGAGCAGTACTTC. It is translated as CASSITVLSYEQYF.

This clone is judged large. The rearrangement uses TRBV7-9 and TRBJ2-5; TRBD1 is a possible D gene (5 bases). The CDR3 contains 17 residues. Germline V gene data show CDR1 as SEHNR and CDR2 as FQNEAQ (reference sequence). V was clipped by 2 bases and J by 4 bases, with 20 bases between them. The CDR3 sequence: CASSLRGEEQDGETQYF. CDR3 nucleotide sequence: TGTGCCAGCAGCTTAAGGGGCGAGGAACAGGATGGAGAGACCCAGTACTTC.

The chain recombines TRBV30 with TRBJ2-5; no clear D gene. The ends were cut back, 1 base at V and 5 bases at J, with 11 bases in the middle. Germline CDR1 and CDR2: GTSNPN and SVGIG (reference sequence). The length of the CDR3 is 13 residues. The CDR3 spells CAWSGGAWETQYF. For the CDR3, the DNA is TGTGCCTGGAGTGGGGGTGCGTGGGAGACCCAGTACTTC.

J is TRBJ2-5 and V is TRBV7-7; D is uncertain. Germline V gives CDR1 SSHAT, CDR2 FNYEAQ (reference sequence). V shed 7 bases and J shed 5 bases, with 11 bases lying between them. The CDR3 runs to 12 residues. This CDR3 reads CASKSEGETQYF. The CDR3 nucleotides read TGTGCCAGCAAATCGGAAGGGGAGACCCAGTACTTC.

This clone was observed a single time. The CDR3 region is CASQRLKETQYF. The CDR3 DNA reads TGTGCCAGCCAAAGACTTAAAGAGACCCAGTACTTC. The rearrangement joins TRBV2 to TRBJ2-5; no firm D call. The germline V and J ends were trimmed by 8 bases and 3 bases, with 10 bases remaining between them. CDR1 and CDR2 from the germline V gene are SNHLY and FYNNEI. The CDR3 consists of 12 residues.

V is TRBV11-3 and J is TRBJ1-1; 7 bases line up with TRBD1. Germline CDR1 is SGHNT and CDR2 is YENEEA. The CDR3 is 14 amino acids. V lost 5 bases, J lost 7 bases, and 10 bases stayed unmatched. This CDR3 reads CASSGVTGNREAFF. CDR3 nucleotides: TGTGCCAGCAGCGGGGTGACAGGGAATCGTGAAGCTTTCTTT.

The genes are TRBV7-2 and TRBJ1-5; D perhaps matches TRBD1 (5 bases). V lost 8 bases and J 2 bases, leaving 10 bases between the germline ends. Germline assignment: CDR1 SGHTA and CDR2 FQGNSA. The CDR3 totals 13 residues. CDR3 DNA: TGTGCCAGCGCGGGGGTGGGCAATCAGCCCCAGCATTTT. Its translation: CASAGVGNQPQHF.

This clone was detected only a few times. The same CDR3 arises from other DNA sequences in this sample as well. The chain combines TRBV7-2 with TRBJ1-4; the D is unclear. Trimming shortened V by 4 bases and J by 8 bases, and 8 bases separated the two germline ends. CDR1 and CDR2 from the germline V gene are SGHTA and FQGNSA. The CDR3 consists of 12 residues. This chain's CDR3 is CASSSGGEKLFF. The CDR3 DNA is TGTGCCAGCAGCTCGGGAGGGGAAAAACTGTTTTTT.

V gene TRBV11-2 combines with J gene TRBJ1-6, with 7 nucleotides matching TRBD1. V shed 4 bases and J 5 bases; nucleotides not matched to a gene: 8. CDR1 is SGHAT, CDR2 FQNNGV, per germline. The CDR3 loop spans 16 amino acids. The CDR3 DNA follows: TGTGCCAGCAGCTGGGGGCAGGGACAGAATAATTCACCCCTCCACTTT. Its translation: CASSWGQGQNNSPLHF.

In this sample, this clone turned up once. The CDR3 sequence is CASSLDSQETQYF. Here the CDR3 DNA reads TGTGCCAGCAGCTTGGACAGCCAAGAGACCCAGTACTTC. The V gene is TRBV7-2, the J gene TRBJ2-5; weak D call: TRBD1 (6 bases). Germline V gives CDR1 SGHTA, CDR2 FQGNSA. Trimming took off 3 bases at V and 1 base at J, with 6 bases between the two ends. The CDR3 loop spans 13 amino acids. The complete variable domain, with remaining parts taken from reference TRBV7-2 and TRBJ2-5, reads GAGVSQSPSNKVTEKGKDVELRCDPISGHTALYWYRQSLGQGLEFLIYFQGNSAPDKSGLPSDRFSAERTGGSVSTLTIQRTQQEDSAVYLCASSLDSQETQYFGPGTRLLVL.

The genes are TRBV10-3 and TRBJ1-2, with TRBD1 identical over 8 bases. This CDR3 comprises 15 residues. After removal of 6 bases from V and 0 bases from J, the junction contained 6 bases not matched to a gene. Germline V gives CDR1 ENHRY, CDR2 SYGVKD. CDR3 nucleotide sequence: TGTGCCATCAGAGGGGGACAGGATACTAACTATGGCTACACCTTC. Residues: CAIRGGQDTNYGYTF.

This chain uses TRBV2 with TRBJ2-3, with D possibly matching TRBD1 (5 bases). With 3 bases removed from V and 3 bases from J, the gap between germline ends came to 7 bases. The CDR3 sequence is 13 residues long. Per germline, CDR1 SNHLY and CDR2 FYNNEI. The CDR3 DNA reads TGTGCCAGCAGTGACCAGGGAACAGATACGCAGTATTTT. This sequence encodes CASSDQGTDTQYF.

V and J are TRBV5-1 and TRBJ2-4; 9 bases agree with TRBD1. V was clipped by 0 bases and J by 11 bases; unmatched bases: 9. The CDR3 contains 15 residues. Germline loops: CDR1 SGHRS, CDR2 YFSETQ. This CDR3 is CASSLGAGQGKVQYF. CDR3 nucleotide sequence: TGCGCCAGCAGCTTGGGGGCTGGACAGGGGAAGGTTCAGTACTTC.

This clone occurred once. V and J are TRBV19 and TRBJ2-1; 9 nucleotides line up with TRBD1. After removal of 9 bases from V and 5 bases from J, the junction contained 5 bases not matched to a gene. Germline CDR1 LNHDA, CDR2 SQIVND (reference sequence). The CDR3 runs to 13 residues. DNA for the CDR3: TGTGCCAGCTCGGACAGGGGAAACAATGAGCAGTTCTTC. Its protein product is CASSDRGNNEQFF.

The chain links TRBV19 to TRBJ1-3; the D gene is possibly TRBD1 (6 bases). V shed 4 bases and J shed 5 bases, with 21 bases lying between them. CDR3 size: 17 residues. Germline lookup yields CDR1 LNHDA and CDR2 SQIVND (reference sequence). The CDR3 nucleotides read TGTGCCAGTAGTACCCGGGACACGGGGTCAGACAGAAACACCATATATTTT. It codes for CASSTRDTGSDRNTIYF.